The entry below gives a single T cell receptor (beta chain) sequence along with its context. The data originate from a study of blood T cell repertoires in COVID-19. Germline assignment: CDR1 SGHAT and CDR2 FQNNGV. The CDR3 has 18 amino acids. Trimming took 5 bases from V and 0 from J, leaving 21 bases between them. Some clones are missing from TCRdb's copy, which holds only in-frame ones; the method was immunoSEQ multiplex PCR. There are 310,000 or so clones in the sample; nearly 90% occur only once, and approximately 5% lies in the top ten. Those enrolled, adults aged about 18 to 89 years, came from about two dozen US areas.

This receptor was taken from a woman in her twenties or thirties who had recovered from COVID-19. Sequenced input: PBMCs or T cells enriched from blood (not recorded which). The chain joins TRBV11-2 to TRBJ2-3; a weak D match, TRBD2 (7 bases). CDR3 in amino acids: CASSLLGASGPSTDTQYF. The CDR3 DNA reads TGTGCCAGCAGCCTATTGGGGGCTAGCGGACCTAGCACAGATACGCAGTATTTT.